This T cell receptor (beta chain) is drawn from a study of blood T cells in healthy people across ages. General study findings and limits: Naive CD4+ cell counts and diversity both ran higher in long-lived than in aged donors.

Isolating PBMCs gave at least 7 million of these cells per sample. Remarks on this clonotype: Its cognate antigen is unknown.

The CDR3 is 15 amino acids. V lost 5 bases to trimming and J lost 0 bases, with 14 bases between them. CDR1 is KGHSH and CDR2 is LQKENI in the germline V gene. A J-beta primer mix and a sample-barcoded 5' primer were used in a second PCR of roughly 6 to 11 cycles. Each of the cDNA molecules was tagged by a template-switch adaptor with 12 random nucleotides. TCRdb recomputed calls from the 5' RACE reads with MiXCR, one row per CDR3 protein. Of hundreds of thousands of distinct CDR3 sequences in the sample, 29% were seen once. The gene calls are TRBV18 and TRBJ2-7; TRBD1 might be the D (5 bases). Material: blood. This receptor was taken from a woman older than 75 in good health. CDR3 protein: CASSILQGASYEQYF. The CDR3, as DNA: TGTGCCAGCTCAATACTTCAGGGCGCCTCCTACGAGCAGTACTTC.